This T cell receptor (beta chain) was captured by sequencing in a study of CD8+ T cells in alopecia areata. Study in general: Twice daily, treated patients received 5 to 10 mg of oral tofacitinib. General observations from the study: Tofacitinib did not eliminate many expanded lesional clones from scalp or blood. Tofacitinib delivered significant drops in scalp clonality and in expanded CD8+ clones among the top 100.

With respect to this clone: Its cognate antigen is unknown.

Regarding treatment: oral pan-JAK inhibitor, 5-10 mg twice daily. Alopecia areata patients had lesional scalp punch biopsies and peripheral blood taken from them. Sequencing relied on a cDNA template that was reverse transcribed from extracted RNA. The table came from immunoSEQ multiplex PCR; TCRdb's copy has only in-frame clones and leaves some out. The repertoire consists of fewer than 150,000 clones, with roughly four fifths occurring once and the leading ten covering just under 25%. The CDR3 is 13 amino acids. Germline CDR1 SGHTA, CDR2 FQGNSA. Losses at the gene ends were 4 bases for V and 8 bases for J; bases not matched to a gene: 5.

This TCR came from a human donor with alopecia areata. The rearrangement uses TRBV7-2 and TRBJ2-4, with TRBD2 matching 7 bases. This specimen consisted of CD8+ T cells sorted from blood, obtained at week 4, from a patient treated with tofacitinib. The DNA of the CDR3 is TGTGCCAGCAGCTCATCGGCGGGGGACATTCAGTACTTC. Its protein product is CASSSSAGDIQYF.